The T cell receptor (beta chain) under discussion was sequenced for a study of read filtering for tumor transcriptome and immune sequencing (dated by TCRdb to 2019 to 2021). About the full investigation: The cohort had around 16 male and 14 female patients with a mean age of roughly 64 years, ranging from 47 to 80. Under revised international staging, about 8 patients fell into R-ISS I, more than 15 into R-ISS II and about 7 into R-ISS III. Whole-transcriptome libraries were prepared with the TruSeq RNA Access Library Prep Kit after DNase treatment. TCR-region mapped reads per sample ranged from about 4.05 to 11 million with IR-seq versus only about 75 to 1,400 with RNA-seq. TCR repertoires obtained by targeted immune repertoire sequencing and by bulk whole-transcriptome sequencing performed on the same bone marrow samples were compared. One main goal was a read-filtering strategy for immune repertoire data, in particular deciding whether clonotypes backed by only one read should be removed. General findings and caveats noted by the study authors: The sorted CD138-negative fraction was a mixed bone marrow immune population, not purified T cells. In IR-seq, 80% to 85% of clonotypes but approximately 3.6% of total reads were represented by single-read clonotypes, whereas in RNA-seq, 60% to 75% of clonotypes and about 40% of reads were represented by single-read clonotypes. The correlation between IR-seq and RNA-seq shared clonotype proportions was increased by removal of single-read clonotypes. Clonotypes were captured by IR-seq at much higher depth and more reliably than by RNA-seq, and smaller IR-seq throughput was sufficient for identification of most shared clonotypes.

Germline trimming amounts to 0 bases on V and 3 bases on J, with 4 as the count of junction bases outside the gene matches. The germline V gene encodes CDR1 SQVTM and CDR2 ANQGSEA. From the cysteine through the phenylalanine, the CDR3 covers 14 amino acids. Just CDR3 DNA is preserved here, 42 bases in frame from base 1. Bone marrow was sampled from every patient at the time of active disease. Isolation of bone marrow mononuclear cells was performed by Ficoll-Hypaque density gradient centrifugation. Myeloma plasma cells were removed and CD138-negative cells were obtained by negative selection following labeling with CD138 magnetic microbeads on a MACS separator. The purity of the isolated cells was checked by flow cytometry with CD138 antibodies on an Attune NxT. Total RNA was extracted with TRIzol reagent and quantified with a NanoDrop spectrophotometer. Paired RNA-seq and IR-seq were performed on each patient's CD138-negative bone marrow sample.

TCR libraries were built from 300 to 450 ng RNA with the Immunoverse kit, using molecular barcoded adaptors covering alpha/delta and beta/gamma chains. TCR library preparation used the same RNA that was used for transcriptome sequencing. An Illumina HiSeq 4000 with 2 x 150 cycles was used to sequence the TCR libraries. As for the original processing: Using MiXCR, which included quality filtering and error correction, TCR reads were aligned to human V, D, J and C references and then assembled into CDR3 clonotypes. The tcR package in R was used to analyze clonotype counts and gene usage diversity. For inspection of raw mapping reads, RNA-seq reads were mapped by STAR aligner version 2.5.3a onto GRCh37 of the human genome. To test how sequencing depth affects detected clonotypes, IR-seq fastq files were randomly downsampled with Seqtk 1.3. TCRdb reworked the public reads: Q25 trimming with fastp, MiXCR clone assembly, productive beta chains retained. Under each unique CDR3 protein, matching rows form one entry showing the most common genes and DNA. The V and J calls, along with clone size, are taken from TCRdb and not from the paper's own processing. The sample records approximately 150,000 distinct CDR3 sequences, 13% of which are singletons. The biggest ten clones account for 7% to 9% of the sample.

There are many counts of this clonotype. There is no known antigen for this receptor. Qualities for individual bases were not recorded, and no much larger clone is one base off. The sample was a population of CD138-negative cells sorted from bone marrow. Read against the paper, the sample's cell subset or site label means: bone marrow mononuclear cells depleted of CD138+ plasma/myeloma cells by negative magnetic selection. The rearranged chain carries TRBV29-1 and TRBJ1-2, with TRBD1 identical over 7 junction bases. The receptor was isolated from a donor over 35 with multiple myeloma. This receptor has the CDR3 CSVEDQGEYYGYTF. The sequenced DNA is TGCAGCGTTGAAGATCAGGGGGAGTACTATGGCTACACCTTC. Reference TRBV29-1 and TRBJ1-2 genes cover what lies past the CDR3, so the full variable domain is SAVISQKPSRDICQRGTSLTIQCQVDSQVTMMFWYRQQPGQSLTLIATANQGSEATYESGFVIDKFPISRPNLTFSTLTVSNMSPEDSSIYLCSVEDQGEYYGYTFGSGTRLTVV.